Listed here is a single T cell receptor (beta chain). The sample belongs to a study of blood T cell repertoires in COVID-19. Per the original methods: The assay estimated nucleated cells by amplifying reference gene primers. Only in-frame clones appear in the TCRdb table, and some are missing; sequencing was by immunoSEQ multiplex PCR. V, J and clone size are taken as reported in that table, and D and trimming were inferred from the DNA itself. The data hold roughly 180,000 clones, with around 80% observed a single time. The sequence came from a woman of 80 years or more with COVID-19, enrolled during active disease. Specimen: peripheral blood.

CDR3 region: CASSLGTVSYEQYF. The DNA of the CDR3 is TGTGCCAGCAGCTTAGGGACAGTCTCCTACGAGCAGTACTTC. The chain uses TRBV11-2 and TRBJ2-7; D may be TRBD1 (6 bases). The CDR3 length is 14 residues. Trimming cost V 1 base and J 0 bases, with 7 bases left between them. Per the germline V gene, CDR1 is SGHAT and CDR2 is FQNNGV.